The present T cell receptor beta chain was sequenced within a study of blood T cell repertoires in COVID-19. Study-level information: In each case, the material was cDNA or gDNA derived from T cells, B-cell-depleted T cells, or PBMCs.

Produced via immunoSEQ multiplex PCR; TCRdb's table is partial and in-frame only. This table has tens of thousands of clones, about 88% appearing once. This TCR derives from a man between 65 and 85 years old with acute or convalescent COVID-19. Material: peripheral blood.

Written as DNA, the CDR3 is TGTGCCAGCAGTAAACACAGGGATTCACCCCTCCACTTT. It translates to CASSKHRDSPLHF. The chain links TRBV7-2 to TRBJ1-6, with D tentatively TRBD1 (6 bases). Trimming removed 6 bases at V and 8 bases at J, with 11 bases between. CDR1 and CDR2 from the germline V gene are SGHTA and FQGNSA. This CDR3 contains 13 residues.